This T cell receptor (beta chain) was found in a study of blood T cell repertoires in COVID-19. TCRdb keeps only in-frame clones here, not all; method: immunoSEQ multiplex PCR. Of more than 100,000 clones detected, around 86% appear once; the ten largest clones hold roughly 9.1%. V was trimmed by 4 bases and J by 0 bases, leaving 9 bases between them. Germline V gene lookup returns CDR1 SGHDN and CDR2 FVKESK. The CDR3 length is 14 residues. This sequence joins TRBV14 and TRBJ1-1; D unresolved. The sample taken for sequencing was peripheral blood. The TCR sequence derives from a woman aged 55-69 years with active or convalescent COVID-19. The CDR3 loop is CASSPYFMNTEAFF. For the CDR3, the DNA is TGTGCCAGCAGCCCCTATTTCATGAACACTGAAGCTTTCTTT.